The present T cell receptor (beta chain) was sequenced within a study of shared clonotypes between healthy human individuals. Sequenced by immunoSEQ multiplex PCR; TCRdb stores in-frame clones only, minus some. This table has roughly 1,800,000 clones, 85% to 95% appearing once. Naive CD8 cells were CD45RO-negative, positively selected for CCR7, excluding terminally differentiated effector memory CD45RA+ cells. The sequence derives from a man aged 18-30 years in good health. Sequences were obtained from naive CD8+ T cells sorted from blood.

The CDR3 coding sequence is TGTGCCAGCAGTATCGAGACTAACTATGGCTACACCTTC. Translated, it gives CASSIETNYGYTF. This sequence joins TRBV6-6 and TRBJ1-2; D is undetermined. The V end was cut by 5 bases, the J end by 0 bases, with 7 bases between. From germline, CDR1 is MNHNY and CDR2 SVGAGI (reference sequence). There are 13 residues in the CDR3.